Listed below are T cell receptor beta chains from one sample, sequenced in a study of Graves' ophthalmopathy and Graves' hyperthyroidism. TCRdb re-derived calls from the multiplex PCR reads in MiXCR, one entry per CDR3 protein. The sample shows 300,000 to 500,000 distinct CDR3 sequences, about 16% of them seen only once. Sequenced: peripheral blood. The origin of the receptors is a woman between 18 and 30 years old with stable Graves' hyperthyroidism. CDR3s include the opening cysteine and the closing phenylalanine or tryptophan. Fields, in order: J gene, clone size, D gene, V gene, CDR3 protein, CDR3 DNA. A D gene is named only where the DNA matches it firmly. Only part of the rows carry a size: once, few, many, or a class if the clone is expanded.

TRBJ2-7 many . TRBV27 CASSLARVGDEQYF TGTGCCAGCAGCCTAGCCCGGGTAGGGGACGAGCAGTACTTC
TRBJ2-7 . TRBD1 TRBV19 CASSWDRGSEQYF TGTGCCAGTTCCTGGGACAGGGGGAGCGAGCAGTACTTC
TRBJ1-3 many . TRBV19 CASSIEVFRSSGNTIYF TGTGCCAGTAGTATAGAAGTATTCCGGTCCTCTGGAAACACCATATATTTT
TRBJ1-1 many . TRBV12-5 CASGLASHAGVLEAFF TGTGCTAGTGGTTTGGCTTCTCACGCAGGGGTTTTAGAAGCTTTCTTT
TRBJ1-5 . . TRBV11-2 CASSTVRASKVGNQPQHF TGTGCCAGCAGCACCGTCAGGGCATCTAAGGTCGGCAATCAGCCCCAGCATTTT
TRBJ2-4 few . TRBV5-6 CASSLTGGSAKNIKYF TGTGCCAGCAGCCTGACAGGAGGGTCAGCCAAAAACATTAAGTACTTC
TRBJ2-7 . TRBD2 TRBV6-4 CASSDPGLAGGIYEQYF TGTGCCAGCAGTGACCCGGGACTAGCGGGAGGGATTTACGAGCAGTACTTC
TRBJ1-1 many TRBD1 TRBV2 CASRGRTGSNTEAFF TGTGCCAGCAGGGGAAGGACAGGGTCTAACACTGAAGCTTTCTTT
TRBJ1-1 . TRBD1 TRBV11-2 CASSPITDRPNTEAFF TGTGCCAGCAGCCCCATTACGGACAGGCCGAACACTGAAGCTTTCTTT
TRBJ2-7 . . TRBV18 CASSPNRGGEQYF TGTGCCAGTTCACCAAATCGGGGTGGCGAGCAGTACTTC
TRBJ1-1 many . TRBV19 CASGRPLFGAGTRNTEAFF TGTGCCAGCGGTCGGCCCCTATTTGGGGCTGGGACTAGGAACACTGAAGCTTTCTTT
TRBJ2-5 many TRBD2 TRBV5-6 CASSIRRLAGFSETQYF TGTGCCAGCAGCATCCGTAGACTAGCGGGGTTCTCAGAGACCCAGTACTTC
TRBJ1-2 many . TRBV9 CASRAPGAVGYTF TGTGCCAGCAGGGCCCCAGGGGCGGTTGGCTACACCTTC
TRBJ2-5 . TRBD2 TRBV2 CASSLDKRLAGGETQYF TGTGCCAGCAGCCTTGACAAGCGACTAGCGGGGGGAGAGACCCAGTACTTC
TRBJ1-2 many . TRBV7-2 CASSLGVLAYGYTF TGTGCCAGCAGCTTAGGTGTGTTGGCCTATGGCTACACCTTC
TRBJ1-3 few TRBD1 TRBV19 CASSTTVGQGVSGNTIYF TGTGCCAGTAGTACCACCGTGGGACAGGGCGTCTCTGGAAACACCATATATTTT
TRBJ1-2 many . TRBV20-1 CSATSYRAGGYTF TGCAGTGCCACCTCTTACAGGGCCGGTGGCTACACCTTC
TRBJ1-2 many TRBD1 TRBV12-3/TRBV12-4 CASSPQDRGSDGYTF TGTGCCAGCAGTCCCCAGGACAGGGGAAGCGATGGCTACACCTTC
TRBJ1-2 many . TRBV7-9 CASSLEQARGYTF TGTGCCAGCAGCTTAGAACAGGCTCGAGGCTACACCTTC
TRBJ1-2 many . TRBV28 CASSLLQDGYTF TGTGCCAGCAGTTTATTACAGGATGGCTACACCTTC
TRBJ1-3 few . TRBV3-1 CASSGGGLGSGNTIYF TGTGCCAGCAGCGGCGGGGGTCTAGGTTCTGGAAACACCATATATTTT
TRBJ2-7 many TRBD2 TRBV12-3/TRBV12-4 CASSLNGGSYEQYF TGTGCCAGCAGTTTAAACGGGGGGTCCTACGAGCAGTACTTC
TRBJ1-2 many . TRBV12-3/TRBV12-4 CASSHTENYGYTF TGTGCCAGCAGTCACACAGAGAACTATGGCTACACCTTC
TRBJ1-6 many . TRBV7-6 CASSSTVGVNSPLHF TGTGCCAGCAGCTCCACAGTGGGCGTTAATTCACCCCTCCACTTT
TRBJ1-2 many . TRBV5-1 CASSVEGRGYTF TGCGCCAGCAGCGTTGAGGGCCGGGGCTACACCTTC
TRBJ1-6 . . TRBV28 CASSGTINSPLHF TGTGCCAGTTCCGGGACAATAAATTCACCCCTCCACTTT
TRBJ1-2 many . TRBV27 CASSRLSGTGGYTF TGTGCCAGCAGTCGTCTGTCCGGGACCGGTGGCTACACCTTC
TRBJ2-7 many . TRBV4-1 CASSQDETGTPYEQYF TGCGCCAGCAGCCAAGATGAGACCGGGACACCCTACGAGCAGTACTTC
TRBJ2-7 many . TRBV12-3/TRBV12-4 CASSPPEALYEQYF TGTGCCAGCAGCCCTCCGGAGGCCCTCTACGAGCAGTACTTC
TRBJ2-3 . . TRBV7-2 CASSLAPTDTQYF TGTGCCAGCAGCTTAGCCCCCACAGATACGCAGTATTTT
TRBJ1-5 many . TRBV6-1 CASRKGRNQPQHF TGTGCCAGCAGGAAAGGGCGCAATCAGCCCCAGCATTTT
TRBJ1-2 . TRBD1 TRBV28 CASSLSPDRGSNGYTF TGTGCCAGCAGTTTATCGCCCGACAGGGGTTCTAATGGCTACACCTTC
TRBJ1-1 many . TRBV11-2 CASSLSGNMNTEAFF TGTGCCAGCAGCTTATCGGGGAACATGAACACTGAAGCTTTCTTT
TRBJ1-5 many . TRBV7-2 CASSLTGLEQPQHF TGTGCCAGCAGCTTAACGGGCTTGGAGCAGCCCCAGCATTTT
TRBJ1-2 . . TRBV6-1 CASSEPGEDDGYTF TGTGCCAGCAGTGAACCAGGGGAGGATGATGGCTACACCTTC
TRBJ1-2 many . TRBV12-3/TRBV12-4 CASSGRPNYGYTF TGTGCCAGCTCGGGACGGCCTAACTATGGCTACACCTTC
TRBJ2-7 . TRBD2 TRBV6-1 CASSEEASGSHEQYF TGTGCCAGCAGTGAGGAGGCTAGCGGGTCTCACGAGCAGTACTTC
TRBJ1-1 many TRBD1 TRBV29-1 CSVVDREAFF TGCAGCGTTGTGGACAGGGAAGCTTTCTTT
TRBJ2-5 many . TRBV6-5 CASSSKSETQYF TGTGCCAGCAGTTCAAAGTCGGAGACCCAGTACTTC
TRBJ2-7 many . TRBV27 CASSFRTGYEQYF TGTGCCAGCAGTTTTCGGACCGGCTACGAGCAGTACTTC
TRBJ1-1 many . TRBV29-1 CSVEAAMNTEAFF TGCAGCGTTGAAGCGGCCATGAACACTGAAGCTTTCTTT
TRBJ1-2 few . TRBV20-1 CSARARVSNYGYTF TGCAGTGCTAGAGCCAGGGTGTCTAACTATGGCTACACCTTC
TRBJ1-1 many . TRBV19 CASSITVDTEAFF TGTGCCAGTAGTATCACAGTGGACACTGAAGCTTTCTTT